The entry below gives a single TCR beta chain sequence along with its context. Its antigen is as yet unknown. These data come from a study of PD-1 blockade in classical Hodgkin lymphoma. Study outcomes and limitations: Baseline TCR diversity was reportedly lower in newly diagnosed patients than healthy donors.

The CDR3 covers 13 residues. Germline V gene sequence: CDR1 LNHDA, CDR2 SQIVND (reference sequence). J gave up 7 bases and V 4 bases, and 4 bases lay outside the gene matches. TCRdb keeps only in-frame clones here, not all; method: immunoSEQ multiplex PCR. This sample has 10,000 to 15,000 clones; approximately 79% occur once, and the top ten carry around 24%. Patients all relapsed after autologous stem cell transplantation, and there was variation in brentuximab vedotin exposure. Magnetic negative selection isolated CD8+ T cells from thawed PBMCs. The sequences come from CD8+ T cells from blood, collected at baseline. The source of this sequence is a human donor with classical Hodgkin lymphoma. The V gene is TRBV19, the J gene TRBJ2-1; 7 nucleotides align to TRBD2. The CDR3 is CASSTLLANEQFF. DNA for the CDR3: TGTGCCAGTAGTACGTTACTAGCGAATGAGCAGTTCTTC.